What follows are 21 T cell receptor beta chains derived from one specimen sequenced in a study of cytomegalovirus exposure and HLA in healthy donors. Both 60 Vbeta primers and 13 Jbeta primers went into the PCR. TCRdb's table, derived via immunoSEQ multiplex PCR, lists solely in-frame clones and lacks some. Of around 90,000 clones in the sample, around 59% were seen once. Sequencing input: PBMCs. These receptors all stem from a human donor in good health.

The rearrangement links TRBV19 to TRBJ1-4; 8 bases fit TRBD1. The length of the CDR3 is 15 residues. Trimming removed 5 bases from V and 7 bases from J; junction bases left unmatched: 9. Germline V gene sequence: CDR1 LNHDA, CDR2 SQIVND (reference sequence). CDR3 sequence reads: CASSSRTGWGEKLFF. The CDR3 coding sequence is TGTGCCAGTAGTTCCAGGACAGGGTGGGGTGAAAAACTGTTTTTT.

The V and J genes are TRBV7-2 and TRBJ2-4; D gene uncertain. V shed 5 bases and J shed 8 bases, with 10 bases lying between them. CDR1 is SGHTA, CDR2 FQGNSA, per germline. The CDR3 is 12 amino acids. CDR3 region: CASSPSRDIQYF. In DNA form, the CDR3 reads TGTGCCAGCAGCCCATCTAGAGACATTCAGTACTTC.

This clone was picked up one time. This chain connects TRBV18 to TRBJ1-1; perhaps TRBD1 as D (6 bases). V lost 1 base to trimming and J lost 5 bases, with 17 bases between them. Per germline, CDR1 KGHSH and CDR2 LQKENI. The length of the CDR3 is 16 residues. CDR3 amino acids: CASSPLTGLVGTEAFF. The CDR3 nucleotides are TGTGCCAGCTCACCACTTACAGGGCTGGTGGGGACTGAAGCTTTCTTT.

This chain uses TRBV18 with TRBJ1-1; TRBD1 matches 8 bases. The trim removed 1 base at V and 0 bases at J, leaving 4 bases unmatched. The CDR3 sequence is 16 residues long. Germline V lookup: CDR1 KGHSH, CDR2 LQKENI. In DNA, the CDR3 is TGTGCCAGCTCACCACGTCCAGGGGGCATGAACACTGAAGCTTTCTTT. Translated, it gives CASSPRPGGMNTEAFF.

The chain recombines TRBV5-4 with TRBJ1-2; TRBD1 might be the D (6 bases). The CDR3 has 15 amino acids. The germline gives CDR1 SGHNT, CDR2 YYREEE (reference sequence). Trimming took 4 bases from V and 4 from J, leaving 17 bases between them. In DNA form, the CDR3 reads TGTGCCAGCAGCCCCAGTGGACAGACCTTCTATGGCTACACCTTC. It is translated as CASSPSGQTFYGYTF.

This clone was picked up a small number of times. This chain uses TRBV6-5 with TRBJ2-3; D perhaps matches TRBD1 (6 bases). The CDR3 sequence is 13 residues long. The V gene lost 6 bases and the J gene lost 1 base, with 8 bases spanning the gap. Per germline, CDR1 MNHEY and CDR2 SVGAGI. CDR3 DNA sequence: TGTGCCAGCAGAAGACAGGGCACAGATACGCAGTATTTT. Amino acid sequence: CASRRQGTDTQYF.

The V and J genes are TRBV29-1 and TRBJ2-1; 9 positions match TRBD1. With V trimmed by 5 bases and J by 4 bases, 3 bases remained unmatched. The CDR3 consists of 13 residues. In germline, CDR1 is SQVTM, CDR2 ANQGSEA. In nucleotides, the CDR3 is TGCAGCGTTTCGGACAGGGGTTACAATGAGCAGTTCTTC. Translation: CSVSDRGYNEQFF.

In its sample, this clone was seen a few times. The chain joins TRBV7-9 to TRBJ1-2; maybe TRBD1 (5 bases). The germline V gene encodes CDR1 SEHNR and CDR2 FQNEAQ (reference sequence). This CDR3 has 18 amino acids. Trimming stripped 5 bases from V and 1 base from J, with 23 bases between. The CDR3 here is CASSPAGGSRRFNYGYTF. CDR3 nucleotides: TGTGCCAGCAGCCCGGCGGGGGGGTCGAGAAGGTTTAACTATGGCTACACCTTC.

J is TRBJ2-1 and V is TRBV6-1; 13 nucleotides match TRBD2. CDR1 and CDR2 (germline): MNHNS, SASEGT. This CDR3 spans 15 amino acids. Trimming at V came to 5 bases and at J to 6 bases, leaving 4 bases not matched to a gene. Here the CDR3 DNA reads TGTGCCAGCAGTTGGACTAGCGGGGGTTTCAATGAGCAGTTCTTC. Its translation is CASSWTSGGFNEQFF.

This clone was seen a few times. CDR3 DNA: TGTGCCAGCAGCTCCTCCTTGGTTGTAGCGCCCTACAATGAGCAGTTCTTC. Its protein product is CASSSSLVVAPYNEQFF. The J gene is TRBJ2-1, the V gene TRBV7-9; D might be TRBD2 (5 bases). The CDR3 is 17 amino acids. Trimming pared 4 bases from V and 2 bases from J, leaving 18 bases between. CDR1 and CDR2 (germline): SEHNR, FQNEAQ (reference sequence).

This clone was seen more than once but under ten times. CDR3 residues: CAISRRDSEALNYGYTF. The CDR3 bases are TGTGCCATCAGCCGGCGGGACAGTGAGGCACTGAACTATGGCTACACCTTC. The chain joins TRBV10-3 to TRBJ1-2; 7 positions match TRBD1. There are 17 residues in the CDR3. The junction had 15 bases not matched to a gene; V was cut back by 6 bases and J by 2 bases. Per the germline V gene, CDR1 is ENHRY and CDR2 is SYGVKD.

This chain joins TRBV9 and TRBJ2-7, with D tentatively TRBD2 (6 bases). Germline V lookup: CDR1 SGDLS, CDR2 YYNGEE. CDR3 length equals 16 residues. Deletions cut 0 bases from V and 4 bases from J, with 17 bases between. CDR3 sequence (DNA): TGTGCCAGCAGCGTAGCCCCAATTGACGGAGGGTACGAGCAGTACTTC. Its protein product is CASSVAPIDGGYEQYF.

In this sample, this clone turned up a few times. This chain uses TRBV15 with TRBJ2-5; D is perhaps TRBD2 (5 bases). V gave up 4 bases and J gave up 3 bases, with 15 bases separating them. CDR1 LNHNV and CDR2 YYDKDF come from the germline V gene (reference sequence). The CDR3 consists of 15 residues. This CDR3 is CATSITFLGEETQYF. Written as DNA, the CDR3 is TGTGCCACCAGCATTACATTCTTGGGAGAAGAGACCCAGTACTTC.

CDR3 nucleotide sequence: TGTGCCAGCAGCCCTTTTCTCCAAGCGGCACAGCCCCAGCATTTT. Its protein product is CASSPFLQAAQPQHF. This chain joins TRBV5-5 and TRBJ1-5, with D unclear. CDR1 is SGHKS and CDR2 is YYEKEE in the germline V gene (reference sequence). The CDR3 is 15 residues long. Trimming left V 4 bases short and J 7 bases short, with 18 bases between.

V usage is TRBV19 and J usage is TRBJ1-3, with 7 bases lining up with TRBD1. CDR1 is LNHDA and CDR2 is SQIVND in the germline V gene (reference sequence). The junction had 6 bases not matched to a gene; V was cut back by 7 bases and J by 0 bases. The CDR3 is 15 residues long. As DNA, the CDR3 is TGTGCCAGTACTGGACAGGCCAACTCTGGAAACACCATATATTTT. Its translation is CASTGQANSGNTIYF.

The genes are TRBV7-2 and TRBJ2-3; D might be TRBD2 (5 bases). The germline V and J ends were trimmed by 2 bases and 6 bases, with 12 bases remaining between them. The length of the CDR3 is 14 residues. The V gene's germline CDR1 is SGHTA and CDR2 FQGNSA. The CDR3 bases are TGTGCCAGCAGCTTAACTAGGTTAGCTGATACGCAGTATTTT. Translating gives CASSLTRLADTQYF.

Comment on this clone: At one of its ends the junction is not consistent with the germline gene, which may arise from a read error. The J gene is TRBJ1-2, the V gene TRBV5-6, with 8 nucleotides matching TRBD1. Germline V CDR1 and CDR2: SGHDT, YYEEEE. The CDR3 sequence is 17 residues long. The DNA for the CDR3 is TGTGCCAGCAGCTTTTGGATGGGAAGGGACAGGAACTATGGCTACAACTTC. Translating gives CASSFWMGRDRNYGYNF.

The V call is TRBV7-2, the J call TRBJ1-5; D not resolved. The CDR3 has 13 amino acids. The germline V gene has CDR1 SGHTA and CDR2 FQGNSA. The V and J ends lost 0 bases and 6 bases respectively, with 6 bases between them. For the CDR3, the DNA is TGTGCCAGCAGCTTAGCCAGGCTTCAGCCCCAGCATTTT. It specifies CASSLARLQPQHF.

The CDR3, as DNA: TGTGCCAGCAGCTTAAGACCTACTAGCGGGGGGGGGACCCAGTACTTC. Translated: CASSLRPTSGGGTQYF. The chain combines TRBV7-3 with TRBJ2-5, with 13 bases lining up with TRBD2. This CDR3 region has 16 residues. From germline, CDR1 is SGHTA and CDR2 FQGTGA. V was pared by 1 base and J by 7 bases, with 6 bases of the junction left unmatched.

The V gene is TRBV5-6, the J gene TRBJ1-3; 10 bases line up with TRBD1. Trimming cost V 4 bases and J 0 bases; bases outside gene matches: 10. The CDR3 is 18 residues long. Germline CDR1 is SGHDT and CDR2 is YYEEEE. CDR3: CASSRDRGRDFSGNTIYF. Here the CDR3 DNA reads TGTGCCAGCAGCCGAGACAGGGGGCGAGACTTCTCTGGAAACACCATATATTTT.

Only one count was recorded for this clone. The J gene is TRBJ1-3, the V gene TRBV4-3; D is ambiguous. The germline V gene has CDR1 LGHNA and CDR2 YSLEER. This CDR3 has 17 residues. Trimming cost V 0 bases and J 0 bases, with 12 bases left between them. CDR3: CASSQEVNRISGNTIYF. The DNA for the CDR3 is TGCGCCAGCAGCCAAGAGGTCAACAGAATCTCTGGAAACACCATATATTTT.